This TCR beta chain derives from a study of immune evolution from preneoplasia to lung adenocarcinoma. Overall study results and limits: Clonality was highest in normal lung, lower in later-stage lesions apparently.

This CDR3 comprises 16 residues. V lost 0 bases and J lost 5, with 14 bases in between. Germline V CDR1 and CDR2: KGHSH, LQKENI. A note on this clone: The antigen is unknown.

This table comes from immunoSEQ multiplex PCR, and its TCRdb copy is limited to in-frame clones, with some not included. The table shows more than 4,500 clones, with approximately 85% occurring only once. Patients had resection in Japan or China between the mid-2010s and the late 2010s. The chain couples TRBV18 to TRBJ2-4; D is unclear. Sample: FFPE atypical adenomatous hyperplasia tissue from the lung. Described subset: atypical adenomatous hyperplasia (AAH), lung preneoplasia. The receptor's source is a person between 65 and 80 years old with lung adenocarcinoma. The CDR3 region is CASSPPRRGEENIQYF. The CDR3, as DNA: TGTGCCAGCTCACCACCGAGGCGAGGCGAGGAAAACATTCAGTACTTC.